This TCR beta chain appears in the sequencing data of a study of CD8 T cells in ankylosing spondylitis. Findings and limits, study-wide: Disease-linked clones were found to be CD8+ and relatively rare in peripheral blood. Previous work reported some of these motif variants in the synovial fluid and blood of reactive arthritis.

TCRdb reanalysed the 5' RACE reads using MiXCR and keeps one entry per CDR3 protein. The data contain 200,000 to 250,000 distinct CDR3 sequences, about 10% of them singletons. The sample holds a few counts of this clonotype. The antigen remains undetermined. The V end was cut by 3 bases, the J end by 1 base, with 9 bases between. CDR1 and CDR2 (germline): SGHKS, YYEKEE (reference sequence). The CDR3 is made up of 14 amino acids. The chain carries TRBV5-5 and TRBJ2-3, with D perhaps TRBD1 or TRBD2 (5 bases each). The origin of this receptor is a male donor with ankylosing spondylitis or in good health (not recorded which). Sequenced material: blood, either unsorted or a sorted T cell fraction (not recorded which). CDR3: CASSWDGGTDTQYF. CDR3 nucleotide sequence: TGTGCCAGCAGCTGGGACGGCGGCACAGATACGCAGTATTTT.